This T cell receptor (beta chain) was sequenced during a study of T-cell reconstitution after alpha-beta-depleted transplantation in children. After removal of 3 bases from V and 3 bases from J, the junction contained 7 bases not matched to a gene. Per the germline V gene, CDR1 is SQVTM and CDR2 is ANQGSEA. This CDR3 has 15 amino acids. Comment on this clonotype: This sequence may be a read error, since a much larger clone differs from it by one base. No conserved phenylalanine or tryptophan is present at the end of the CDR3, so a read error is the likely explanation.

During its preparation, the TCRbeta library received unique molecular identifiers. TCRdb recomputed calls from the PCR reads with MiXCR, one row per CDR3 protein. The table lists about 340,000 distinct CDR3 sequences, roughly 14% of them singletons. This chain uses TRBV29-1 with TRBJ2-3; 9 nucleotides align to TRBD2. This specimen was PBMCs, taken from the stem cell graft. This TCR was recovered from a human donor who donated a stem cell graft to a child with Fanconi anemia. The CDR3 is CSVESSGVGTDTQYS. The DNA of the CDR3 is TGCAGCGTTGAGTCTAGCGGGGTGGGTACAGATACGCAGTATTCT.